This TCR beta chain was sequenced during a study of T cells in localized non-small cell lung cancer. Study-level findings and limits: With higher T cell density in blood came longer overall survival. A median of around 60 clones ranked among the top 100 in tumor appeared in adjacent lung. Heterogeneity cannot be ruled out, as sequencing used one tumor region only. Uninvolved neighboring lung showed the greatest T cell clonality, exceeding tumor.

To note about this clone: The antigen is undetermined.

The germline V gene encodes CDR1 MNHEY and CDR2 SMNVEV (reference sequence). The CDR3 has 18 residues. V was trimmed by 0 bases and J by 1 base, leaving 18 bases between them. Measured with immunoSEQ multiplex PCR; TCRdb has only the in-frame clones, and not every one. This table holds over 50,000 clones, roughly 83% found once. The chain uses TRBV27 and TRBJ1-1; tentatively, D is TRBD1 (5 bases). This TCR was recovered from a man aged 35 to 70 with stage III lung adenocarcinoma. The starting material was peripheral blood mononuclear cells, obtained before any cancer treatment. This chain's CDR3 is CASSLSILDMSWNTEAFF. The CDR3 DNA reads as TGTGCCAGCAGTTTATCGATCTTGGACATGAGTTGGAACACTGAAGCTTTCTTT.